The 29 T cell receptor beta chains in this list originate from one sample, sequenced in a study of Ad26.COV2.S vaccination and SARS-CoV-2 variants. Measured with immunoSEQ multiplex PCR; TCRdb has only the in-frame clones, and not every one. The sample holds approximately 300,000 clones, around 84% seen once. As for treatment: roughly 19 received Ad26.COV2.S at low or high dose, single or two shots; several received placebo; per-sample allocation not given. It was on day 63 after the first vaccine or placebo injection that samples were taken. This specimen consisted of peripheral blood, obtained in a trial of Ad26.COV2.S vaccine versus placebo. Receptor source: a person aged 18-65 years who received the Ad26.COV2.S COVID-19 vaccine or a placebo.

This clone is a singleton in its sample. This chain uses TRBV6-5 with TRBJ2-5; 8 nucleotides align to TRBD1. The CDR3 is made up of 14 amino acids. Germline V gene lookup returns CDR1 MNHEY and CDR2 SVGAGI. Trimming removed 6 bases from V and 4 bases from J; junction bases left unmatched: 7. The CDR3 spells CASSPDRARETQYF. The CDR3 DNA is TGTGCCAGCAGCCCGGACAGGGCGAGAGAGACCCAGTACTTC.

This chain uses TRBV11-3 with TRBJ2-1, with unresolved D. This CDR3 has 13 residues. CDR1 and CDR2 from the germline V gene are SGHNT and YENEEA. V lost 5 bases, J lost 3 bases, and 8 bases lay in between. CDR3 protein: CASSQSDYNEQFF. The DNA for the CDR3 is TGTGCCAGCAGCCAGAGTGACTACAATGAGCAGTTCTTC.

J is TRBJ1-1 and V is TRBV6-5, with D perhaps matching TRBD1 (5 bases). V was pared by 6 bases and J by 8 bases, with 19 bases between. The germline V gene encodes CDR1 MNHEY and CDR2 SVGAGI. The CDR3 is made up of 14 amino acids. The CDR3 spells CASSLTQGRGEAFF. The CDR3 DNA is TGTGCCAGCAGCCTTACCCAGGGTCGGGGAGAAGCTTTCTTT.

The CDR3 region is CASGPSTDTQYF. As DNA, the CDR3 is TGTGCTAGTGGTCCGTCAACAGATACGCAGTATTTT. The chain recombines TRBV12-5 with TRBJ2-3; D not resolved. V lost 5 bases to trimming and J lost 3 bases, with 6 bases between them. The V gene's germline CDR1 is LGHNT and CDR2 FRNRAP. The CDR3 consists of 12 residues.

The rearrangement uses TRBV25-1 and TRBJ2-7; tentatively, D is TRBD1 (6 bases). The CDR3 covers 14 residues. V was clipped by 8 bases and J by 4 bases, with 18 bases between them. The germline CDR1 and CDR2 sequences are MGHDK and SYGVNS. Written as DNA, the CDR3 is TGTGCCAGCCCCCGCCCCGCAGGGACATACGAGCAGTACTTC. It is translated as CASPRPAGTYEQYF.

V is TRBV6-2 or TRBV6-3 and J is TRBJ2-3, with a weak D call TRBD1 (6 bases). Per germline, CDR1 MNHEY and CDR2 SVGEGT. The ends were cut back, 2 bases at V and 0 bases at J, with 24 bases in the middle. CDR3 size: 20 residues. In DNA, the CDR3 is TGTGCCAGCAGTTACCCGACGGCGAGTTCCACAGGGTCAAGCACAGATACGCAGTATTTT. It specifies CASSYPTASSTGSSTDTQYF.

As for this clone: The same CDR3 can be traced to other DNA sequences in this sample. This rearrangement joins TRBV7-2 to TRBJ2-5, with no clear D. The ends were cut back, 1 base at V and 5 bases at J, with 5 bases in the middle. The germline V gene encodes CDR1 SGHTA and CDR2 FQGNSA. The CDR3 runs 12 residues. The CDR3 here is CASSLGRETQYF. In DNA form, the CDR3 reads TGTGCCAGCAGCTTAGGCCGGGAGACCCAGTACTTC.

This chain connects TRBV15 to TRBJ2-7, with TRBD1 as a possible D gene (6 bases). In germline, CDR1 is LNHNV, CDR2 YYDKDF (reference sequence). The V and J ends lost 0 bases and 5 bases respectively, with 14 bases between them. This CDR3 is built from 15 residues. The CDR3 spells CATSRDGNRAHEQYF. CDR3 in DNA: TGTGCCACCAGCAGAGATGGGAACAGGGCCCACGAGCAGTACTTC.

The chain links TRBV9 to TRBJ2-3; TRBD2 aligns across 7 bases. The CDR3 contains 16 residues. The V gene's germline CDR1 is SGDLS and CDR2 YYNGEE. V lost 0 bases, J lost 2 bases, and 6 bases stayed unmatched. CDR3 coding DNA: TGTGCCAGCAGCGTAGTGGCGCGGGGGACCACAGATACGCAGTATTTT. Translated, it gives CASSVVARGTTDTQYF.

This chain links TRBV6-5 with TRBJ2-1, with a weak D call TRBD1 (6 bases). Per germline, CDR1 MNHEY and CDR2 SVGAGI. V was cut by 6 bases and J by 4 bases, with 16 bases left in between. The CDR3 has 15 residues. The CDR3 DNA reads TGTGCCAGCAGCCCAGGGGTCCCTGCATACAATGAGCAGTTCTTC. Amino acids: CASSPGVPAYNEQFF.

This clone was observed a single time. This chain links TRBV6-5 with TRBJ1-4, with TRBD1 matching 7 bases. The junction had 3 bases not matched to a gene; V was cut back by 1 base and J by 7 bases. The germline CDR1 and CDR2 sequences are MNHEY and SVGAGI. This CDR3 has 14 amino acids. The CDR3 sequence is CASSYYRGGEKLFF. The CDR3 DNA reads as TGTGCCAGCAGTTACTACAGGGGAGGTGAAAAACTGTTTTTT.

CDR3 protein: CAWSVGQPPEAFF. The CDR3 DNA reads TGTGCCTGGAGTGTCGGTCAACCCCCTGAAGCTTTCTTT. V gene TRBV30 combines with J gene TRBJ1-1; D uncertain. This CDR3 comprises 13 residues. Germline loops: CDR1 GTSNPN, CDR2 SVGIG (reference sequence). With 0 bases removed from V and 6 bases from J, the gap between germline ends came to 11 bases.

CDR3 DNA: TGTGCCAGCAGTCCAGACGGAGTTTGGGGCTACACCTTC. Translation gives CASSPDGVWGYTF. The chain employs TRBV12-3 or TRBV12-4 and TRBJ1-2; D remains ambiguous. The CDR3 is 13 amino acids. V dropped 5 bases and J dropped 8 bases, with 15 bases sitting between them.

V gene TRBV7-6 combines with J gene TRBJ2-2; D remains unclear. V was clipped by 4 bases and J by 3 bases, with 12 bases between them. This CDR3 contains 15 residues. The germline V gene encodes CDR1 SGHVS and CDR2 FNYEAQ. CDR3 nucleotide sequence: TGTGCCAGCAGCTGGCGGCAGGATGACACCGGGGAGCTGTTTTTT. Its translation is CASSWRQDDTGELFF.

This clone was detected once. V is TRBV3-1 (or the pseudogene TRBV3-2) and J is TRBJ1-6, with D perhaps TRBD1 (5 bases). Germline CDR1 reads LGHDT; CDR2 reads YNNKEL (reference sequence). The CDR3 covers 17 residues. Between the trimmed V and J ends, which lost 1 base and 10 bases, there was a span of 20 bases. The DNA of the CDR3 is TGTGCCAGCAGCCAAGTCATTGGGGCAGGGCGACGCTCACCCCTCCACTTT. Residues: CASSQVIGAGRRSPLHF.

A single count supports this clone. The chain recombines TRBV25-1 with TRBJ1-4, with TRBD1 identical over 7 bases. V gave up 3 bases and J gave up 7 bases; unmatched junction bases: 11. This CDR3 has 16 residues. Per germline, CDR1 MGHDK and CDR2 SYGVNS. The CDR3 DNA follows: TGTGCCAGCAGTGACCCTACAGGGGCCGGTGGTGAAAAACTGTTTTTT. This translates into CASSDPTGAGGEKLFF.

The table lists this clone with a few counts. This chain links TRBV5-4 with TRBJ1-1, with 7 bases fitting TRBD1. The V gene's germline CDR1 is SGHNT and CDR2 YYREEE (reference sequence). The CDR3 length is 15 residues. Germline trimming cut 6 bases from V and 1 base from J; bases unmatched to any gene: 9. CDR3 DNA: TGTGCCAGCACCAATCAACAGGGGACGAACACTGAAGCTTTCTTT. The encoded protein is CASTNQQGTNTEAFF.

The V and J genes are TRBV6-4 and TRBJ1-1; D uncertain. Germline CDR1 is MRHNA and CDR2 is SNTAGT. This CDR3 has 13 amino acids. Deletions cut 6 bases from V and 0 bases from J, with 8 bases between. The CDR3 sequence is CASRLDMNTEAFF. The CDR3 DNA reads as TGTGCCAGCAGACTTGATATGAACACTGAAGCTTTCTTT.

The rearrangement joins TRBV30 to TRBJ1-2, with D unclear. The CDR3 loop spans 12 amino acids. Trimming removed 0 bases at V and 5 bases at J, with 7 bases between. Germline CDR1 is GTSNPN and CDR2 is SVGIG (reference sequence). The CDR3 sequence: CAWSVSVYGYTF. The CDR3 bases are TGTGCCTGGAGTGTTTCAGTGTATGGCTACACCTTC.

This chain joins TRBV25-1 and TRBJ1-1; D call uncertain. Germline CDR1 reads MGHDK; CDR2 reads SYGVNS. The CDR3 runs to 12 residues. V lost 5 bases and J lost 2, with 6 bases in between. CDR3 in DNA: TGTGCCAGCAGTTCGCGTAACACTGAAGCTTTCTTT. Protein product: CASSSRNTEAFF.

The chain employs TRBV30 and TRBJ1-1, with TRBD1 identical over 7 bases. Per germline, CDR1 GTSNPN and CDR2 SVGIG (reference sequence). J gave up 11 bases and V 0 bases, and 9 bases lay outside the gene matches. The CDR3 consists of 13 residues. The CDR3, as DNA: TGTGCCTGGAGTGTACAGACAGGGAGTGTCGCTTTCTTT. Translated, it gives CAWSVQTGSVAFF. The full variable domain, with the rest looked up from reference TRBV30 and TRBJ1-1, is SQTIHQWPATLVQPVGSPLSLECTVEGTSNPNLYWYRQAAGRGLQLLFYSVGIGQISSEVPQNLSASRPQDRQFILSSKKLLLSDSGFYLCAWSVQTGSVAFFGQGTRLTVV.

The chain carries TRBV9 and TRBJ2-3; 8 nucleotides agree with TRBD2. This CDR3 has 16 amino acids. Germline CDR1 and CDR2: SGDLS and YYNGEE. The V and J ends lost 3 bases and 5 bases, in that order; junction bases with no gene match: 11. CDR3 sequence (DNA): TGTGCCAGCAGCGGGGGGTCTAGCGGGTCCCAAGATACGCAGTATTTT. Its protein product is CASSGGSSGSQDTQYF. Full variable domain (missing parts from reference TRBV9 and TRBJ2-3): DSGVTQTPKHLITATGQRVTLRCSPRSGDLSVYWYQQSLDQGLQFLIQYYNGEERAKGNILERFSAQQFPDLHSELNLSSLELGDSALYFCASSGGSSGSQDTQYFGPGTRLTVL.

Only a few counts were recorded for this clone. The chain joins TRBV30 to TRBJ2-3; D is undetermined. There are 15 residues in the CDR3. Per the germline V gene, CDR1 is GTSNPN and CDR2 is SVGIG (reference sequence). V was clipped by 0 bases and J by 3 bases, with 13 bases between them. The CDR3 spells CAWSVPKGVTDTQYF. CDR3 nucleotides: TGTGCCTGGAGTGTACCGAAGGGTGTGACAGATACGCAGTATTTT.

This rearrangement joins TRBV19 to TRBJ2-1; D uncertain. Looked up from germline, CDR1 is LNHDA and CDR2 is SQIVND (reference sequence). The length of the CDR3 is 13 residues. Trimming stripped 1 base from V and 6 bases from J, with 7 bases between. CDR3 DNA sequence: TGTGCCAGTAGTATAGGAGCCCTCAATGAGCAGTTCTTC. This translates into CASSIGALNEQFF.

The gene calls are TRBV12-5 and TRBJ2-5; TRBD2 matches 7 bases. Unmatched junction bases numbered 6, after V lost 4 bases and J lost 1 base. Per the germline V gene, CDR1 is LGHNT and CDR2 is FRNRAP. The CDR3 covers 15 residues. DNA of the CDR3: TGTGCTAGTGGTTCGAGGGGAGGGACCCAAGAGACCCAGTACTTC. Translating it yields CASGSRGGTQETQYF.

The genes are TRBV11-2 and TRBJ2-7, with D uncertain. V was pared by 1 base and J by 6 bases, with 7 bases between. The germline CDR1 and CDR2 sequences are SGHAT and FQNNGV. The CDR3 consists of 12 residues. The CDR3 sequence is CASSLGLPEQYF. CDR3 bases: TGTGCCAGCAGCTTAGGATTGCCCGAGCAGTACTTC.

This clone was picked up a small number of times. The J gene is TRBJ1-1, the V gene TRBV19; D is ambiguous. The CDR3 is 14 amino acids. Germline-derived CDR1 and CDR2 are LNHDA and SQIVND (reference sequence). The V end lost 2 bases, the J end lost 0 bases, and 7 bases lay between the germline ends. CDR3 bases: TGTGCCAGTAGTATATGGGGTATGAACACTGAAGCTTTCTTT. It is translated as CASSIWGMNTEAFF. The complete variable domain, with remaining parts taken from reference TRBV19 and TRBJ1-1, reads DGGITQSPKYLFRKEGQNVTLSCEQNLNHDAMYWYRQDPGQGLRLIYYSQIVNDFQKGDIAEGYSVSREKKESFPLTVTSAQKNPTAFYLCASSIWGMNTEAFFGQGTRLTVV.

This sequence joins TRBV5-1 and TRBJ2-1, with TRBD1 as a possible D gene (5 bases). The CDR3 is 12 amino acids. The germline CDR1 and CDR2 sequences are SGHRS and YFSETQ. Trimming stripped 1 base from V and 9 bases from J, with 8 bases between. CDR3 DNA sequence: TGCGCCAGCAGCTTGCAGGGAAGTGAGCAGTTCTTC. Amino acid sequence: CASSLQGSEQFF.

This clone has just one count. V and J are TRBV11-3 and TRBJ2-7; TRBD1 might be the D (6 bases). Germline V CDR1 and CDR2: SGHNT, YENEEA. V was shortened by 1 base and J by 5 bases, with 12 bases between the two germline ends. This CDR3 has 14 amino acids. In DNA form, the CDR3 reads TGTGCCAGCAGCTTAGGCAGGGGAAGGGACGAGCAGTACTTC. As protein: CASSLGRGRDEQYF.